The 11 T cell receptor beta chains in this list originate from one sample, sequenced in a study of beta chain features in type 1 diabetes. Their antigens remain unidentified. Study-level points and caveats: Moderate but significant shortening of TCRB CDR3s was recorded in all four CD4+ subsets from Type 1 diabetes patients.

Expressed TCRB transcripts were sequenced, since all the RNA that had been isolated was reverse transcribed. TCRdb's table, derived via immunoSEQ multiplex PCR, lists solely in-frame clones and lacks some. The sample lists roughly 180,000 clones; roughly 8% were seen once. The sequenced material came from central memory CD4+ T cells from blood. The receptors were sampled from a man younger than 30 with type 1 diabetes.

This clone was seen a few times. Here the CDR3 reads CATAPGRSYGYTF. The CDR3 DNA follows: TGTGCCACCGCACCCGGGAGATCCTATGGCTACACCTTC. The V call is TRBV2, the J call TRBJ1-2; no reliable D call. This CDR3 contains 13 residues. Germline-derived CDR1 and CDR2 are SNHLY and FYNNEI. V was pared by 10 bases and J by 4 bases, with 16 bases between.

The chain is built from TRBV30 and TRBJ2-1; TRBD2 aligns across 7 bases. CDR1 and CDR2 (germline): GTSNPN, SVGIG (reference sequence). The CDR3 totals 14 residues. Trimming removed 4 bases from V and 3 bases from J; junction bases left unmatched: 6. The DNA of the CDR3 is TGTGCCTGGACTAGAGCGGGATTCTACAATGAGCAGTTCTTC. Translating gives CAWTRAGFYNEQFF.

This sequence joins TRBV28 and TRBJ1-5, with TRBD1 as a possible D gene (5 bases). V lost 5 bases to trimming and J lost 0 bases, with 14 bases between them. Germline V gives CDR1 MDHEN, CDR2 SYDVKM. CDR3 length equals 16 residues. The CDR3 is CASSTIKGRSNQPQHF. As DNA, the CDR3 is TGTGCCAGCAGTACCATCAAGGGGCGTAGCAATCAGCCCCAGCATTTT.

This clone was seen a few times. The rearrangement links TRBV28 to TRBJ2-3; 9 nucleotides match TRBD2. Germline-derived CDR1 and CDR2 are MDHEN and SYDVKM. Trimming took 5 bases from V and 2 from J; bases not matched to a gene: 5. The CDR3 totals 15 residues. CDR3 protein: CASSGAGGPTDTQYF. The DNA for the CDR3 is TGTGCCAGCAGTGGAGCGGGAGGTCCCACAGATACGCAGTATTTT.

This clone was picked up a small number of times. The rearrangement joins TRBV10-3 to TRBJ1-1, with a weak D call TRBD1 (5 bases). The CDR3 totals 13 residues. V was pared by 7 bases and J by 1 base, with 10 bases between. Germline loops: CDR1 ENHRY, CDR2 SYGVKD. CDR3 amino acids: CAITIQENTEAFF. CDR3 DNA: TGTGCCATCACTATACAGGAGAACACTGAAGCTTTCTTT.

The rearrangement links TRBV5-6 to TRBJ2-5; tentatively, D is TRBD1 (6 bases). The CDR3 consists of 18 residues. Trimming stripped 4 bases from V and 2 bases from J, with 24 bases between. The germline V gene encodes CDR1 SGHDT and CDR2 YYEEEE. The CDR3 DNA reads TGTGCCAGCAGCCCCGGGACACCAAAGGGAAACGGACAAGAGACCCAGTACTTC. It encodes CASSPGTPKGNGQETQYF.

This clone has a handful of counts. The chain combines TRBV6-5 with TRBJ2-7; D uncertain. Deletions cut 8 bases from V and 0 bases from J, with 14 bases between. The CDR3 is 14 residues long. Germline V gene sequence: CDR1 MNHEY, CDR2 SVGAGI. The CDR3 reads CASSVRLSSYEQYF. The CDR3 DNA follows: TGTGCCAGCTCGGTCCGACTCAGCTCCTACGAGCAGTACTTC.

A word on this clone: At one boundary the junction diverges from the germline segment, which might be a read error. The chain employs TRBV5-4 and TRBJ2-2; D is unresolved. This CDR3 has 14 amino acids. Germline CDR1 is SGHNT and CDR2 is YYREEE (reference sequence). The CDR3 spells CASSQAYRPGELFF. CDR3 DNA sequence: TGCGCCAGCAGCCAAGCATATCGCCCCGGGGAGCTGTTTTTT.

The J gene is TRBJ2-1, the V gene TRBV27, with 10 bases aligning to TRBD2. Germline V gives CDR1 MNHEY, CDR2 SMNVEV (reference sequence). V was pared by 0 bases and J by 4 bases, with 3 bases of the junction left unmatched. This CDR3 contains 16 residues. This CDR3 reads CASSLSPSGGYNEQFF. The CDR3 coding sequence is TGTGCCAGCAGTTTATCGCCTAGCGGGGGTTACAATGAGCAGTTCTTC.

This clone has just a few counts. This sequence joins TRBV6-4 and TRBJ2-1; D is possibly TRBD1 (6 bases). Germline values: CDR1 MRHNA, CDR2 SNTAGT. Trimming stripped 3 bases from V and 7 bases from J, with 13 bases between. The CDR3 loop spans 14 amino acids. The CDR3 nucleotides read TGTGCCAGCAGTGAGGCAGGGGTAAGGAATGAGCAGTTCTTC. Amino acids: CASSEAGVRNEQFF.

The V gene is TRBV11-3, the J gene TRBJ2-1; 10 positions agree with TRBD2. Unmatched junction bases numbered 7, after V lost 0 bases and J lost 2 bases. This CDR3 has 18 amino acids. The germline CDR1 and CDR2 sequences are SGHNT and YENEEA. CDR3 protein: CASSLEQGGTSAYNEQFF. CDR3 in DNA: TGTGCCAGCAGCTTAGAACAGGGGGGGACTAGCGCCTACAATGAGCAGTTCTTC.